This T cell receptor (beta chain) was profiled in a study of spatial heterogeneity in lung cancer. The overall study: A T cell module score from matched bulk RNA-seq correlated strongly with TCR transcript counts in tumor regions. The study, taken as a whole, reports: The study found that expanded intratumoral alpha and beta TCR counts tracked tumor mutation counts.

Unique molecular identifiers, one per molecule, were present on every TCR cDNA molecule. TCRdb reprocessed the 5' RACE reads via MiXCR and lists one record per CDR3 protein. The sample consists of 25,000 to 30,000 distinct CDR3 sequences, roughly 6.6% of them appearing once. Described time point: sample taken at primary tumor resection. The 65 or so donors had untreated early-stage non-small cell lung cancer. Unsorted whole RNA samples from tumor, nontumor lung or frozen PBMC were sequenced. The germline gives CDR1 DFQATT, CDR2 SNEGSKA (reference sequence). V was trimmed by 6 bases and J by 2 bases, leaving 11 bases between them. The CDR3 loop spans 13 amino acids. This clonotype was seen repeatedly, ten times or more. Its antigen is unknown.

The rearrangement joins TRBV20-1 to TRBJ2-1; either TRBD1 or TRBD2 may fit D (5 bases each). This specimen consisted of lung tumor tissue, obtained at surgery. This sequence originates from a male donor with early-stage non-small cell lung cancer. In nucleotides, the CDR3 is TGCAGTGCCGGGGACGTCACCTACAATGAGCAGTTCTTC. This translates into CSAGDVTYNEQFF.